These 22 T cell receptor beta chains share one sample of origin, sequenced in a study of T-cell memory formation after mild COVID-19. TCRdb itself ran the 5' RACE reads through MiXCR, one entry per CDR3 protein. The table lists roughly 280,000 distinct CDR3 sequences, around 15% of them singletons, with roughly 20% in the top ten. Sequencing used PBMCs or a T cell subset sorted from them (not recorded which). The origin of the receptors is a man aged 18 to 35 who had mild COVID-19 (a few samples of this study predate the infection). Cell type and time point are not known.

This clonotype has a handful of counts. This rearrangement joins TRBV5-1 to TRBJ2-5, with D hard to call. The V gene lost 0 bases and the J gene lost 1 base, with 13 bases spanning the gap. Germline V gene data show CDR1 as SGHRS and CDR2 as YFSETQ. This CDR3 region has 16 residues. CDR3 loop: CASSLAGRRIQETQYF. CDR3 nucleotide sequence: TGCGCCAGCAGCTTGGCCGGGCGGAGAATCCAAGAGACCCAGTACTTC.

This clonotype was recorded many times. V gene TRBV4-1 combines with J gene TRBJ2-5; 10 bases align to TRBD2. The CDR3 loop spans 17 amino acids. J lost 7 bases, V lost 0 bases, and 11 bases had no gene match. Germline loops: CDR1 MGHRA, CDR2 YSYEKL. In nucleotides, the CDR3 is TGCGCCAGCAGCCAAGAGGATAGCGGGGGGCCCCTGGTGACCCAGTACTTC. This translates into CASSQEDSGGPLVTQYF.

This clonotype was found a few times. The rearrangement links TRBV7-2 to TRBJ2-5; 7 bases fit TRBD2. Trimming cost V 8 bases and J 2 bases; bases outside gene matches: 8. The germline gives CDR1 SGHTA, CDR2 FQGNSA. The CDR3 length is 14 residues. The CDR3 sequence is CASGSGRIQETQYF. The CDR3 nucleotides are TGTGCCAGCGGTAGCGGGCGGATTCAAGAGACCCAGTACTTC.

This clonotype was detected a few times. CDR3: CASSQDRGANLLNTQYF. CDR3 sequence (DNA): TGTGCCAGCAGCCAAGATCGAGGGGCTAACCTTCTGAATACGCAGTATTTT. The chain joins TRBV14 to TRBJ2-3; the D gene could be TRBD1 or TRBD2 (5 bases each). In germline, CDR1 is SGHDN, CDR2 FVKESK. V was trimmed by 0 bases and J by 7 bases, leaving 20 bases between them. There are 17 residues in the CDR3.

This clonotype has a handful of counts. The chain combines TRBV24-1 with TRBJ1-5; 7 bases match TRBD1. The ends lost 5 bases at V and 7 bases at J; junction bases unmatched: 10. The CDR3 has 15 residues. Germline CDR1 KGHDR, CDR2 SFDVKD. The CDR3 DNA reads as TGTGCCACCAGTGCGGGATATGACAGGGACCAGCCCCAGCATTTT. It yields the protein CATSAGYDRDQPQHF.

There are a few counts of this clonotype. The chain links TRBV5-1 to TRBJ2-2; TRBD1 agrees at 10 bases. Germline trimming cut 4 bases from V and 4 bases from J; bases unmatched to any gene: 4. The length of the CDR3 is 15 residues. Germline values: CDR1 SGHRS, CDR2 YFSETQ. CDR3 amino acids: CASSPTGGGTGELFF. In DNA form, the CDR3 reads TGCGCCAGCAGCCCGACAGGGGGCGGCACCGGGGAGCTGTTTTTT. Full variable domain (rest looked up from reference TRBV5-1 and TRBJ2-2): KAGVTQTPRYLIKTRGQQVTLSCSPISGHRSVSWYQQTPGQGLQFLFEYFSETQRNKGNFPGRFSGRQFSNSRSEMNVSTLELGDSALYLCASSPTGGGTGELFFGEGSRLTVL.

The chain joins TRBV6-5 to TRBJ1-1; 8 bases line up with TRBD1. The V gene's germline CDR1 is MNHEY and CDR2 SVGAGI. This CDR3 spans 15 amino acids. With V trimmed by 6 bases and J by 5 bases, 11 bases remained unmatched. CDR3 coding DNA: TGTGCCAGCAGGGAGTTCTTGACAGGGGAAACTGAAGCTTTCTTT. Translated, it gives CASREFLTGETEAFF.

The gene calls are TRBV7-8 and TRBJ1-5; TRBD1 matches 8 bases. V gave up 10 bases and J gave up 9 bases; unmatched junction bases: 14. This CDR3 comprises 14 residues. Per germline, CDR1 SGHVS and CDR2 FQNEAQ. CDR3 residues: CATSPDRALPPQHF. In nucleotides, the CDR3 is TGTGCCACCTCTCCGGACAGGGCACTACCGCCCCAGCATTTT.

The chain couples TRBV20-1 to TRBJ1-2, with D possibly being TRBD1 (5 bases). In germline, CDR1 is DFQATT, CDR2 SNEGSKA (reference sequence). The CDR3 spans 15 residues. The V end lost 0 bases, the J end lost 4 bases, and 15 bases lay between the germline ends. The CDR3 bases are TGCAGTGCTAGAGATCAAGGGGAGATCTTCTATGGCTACACCTTC. Its translation is CSARDQGEIFYGYTF.

The CDR3 here is CASSPLLLAKNIQYF. CDR3 bases: TGTGCCAGCAGCCCTCTACTCCTAGCCAAAAACATTCAGTACTTC. The chain links TRBV4-2 to TRBJ2-4, with D unclear. Germline assignment: CDR1 LGHNA and CDR2 YNFKEQ. V gave up 4 bases and J gave up 0 bases, with 10 bases separating them. CDR3 length equals 15 residues.

The chain carries TRBV28 and TRBJ2-3, with TRBD2 matching 10 bases. Losses at the gene ends were 0 bases for V and 7 bases for J; bases not matched to a gene: 4. The germline gives CDR1 MDHEN, CDR2 SYDVKM. CDR3 length: 15 amino acids. The CDR3 spells CASSLWASGGYTQYF. CDR3 DNA sequence: TGTGCCAGCAGTTTATGGGCTAGCGGGGGCTATACGCAGTATTTT.

This clonotype showed up many times. This chain connects TRBV7-8 to TRBJ1-1; D gene uncertain. The germline V gene has CDR1 SGHVS and CDR2 FQNEAQ. The CDR3 length is 13 residues. V lost 5 bases and J lost 4, with 11 bases in between. In DNA form, the CDR3 reads TGTGCCAGCAGCGTAGACCTGAGCACTGAAGCTTTCTTT. Protein sequence: CASSVDLSTEAFF.

The chain joins TRBV24-1 to TRBJ1-1, with 7 bases lining up with TRBD1. The germline gives CDR1 KGHDR, CDR2 SFDVKD. V shed 4 bases, J shed 0 bases, and the junction held 4 bases outside the gene matches. The CDR3 is made up of 15 amino acids. DNA of the CDR3: TGTGCCACCAGTGACTCGGGACAGATGAACACTGAAGCTTTCTTT. Translating gives CATSDSGQMNTEAFF.

The chain carries TRBV7-2 and TRBJ1-2; 10 bases align to TRBD1. CDR1 and CDR2 from the germline V gene are SGHTA and FQGNSA. This CDR3 is 14 amino acids long. The J segment lost 8 bases and the V segment lost 5 bases, leaving 8 bases of the junction unmatched. The CDR3 DNA follows: TGTGCCAGCAGCCCGAGACAGGGGGCGCGGGGCTACACCTTC. Residues: CASSPRQGARGYTF.

The V and J genes are TRBV7-2 and TRBJ1-1, with D possibly matching TRBD1 (5 bases). V lost 8 bases to trimming and J lost 3 bases, with 10 bases between them. CDR1 is SGHTA, CDR2 FQGNSA, per germline. The CDR3 is made up of 12 amino acids. The CDR3 loop reads CASGRGYTEAFF. The CDR3 region has the DNA TGTGCCAGCGGGAGGGGTTACACTGAAGCTTTCTTT.

V gene TRBV28 combines with J gene TRBJ2-3, with TRBD1 matching 7 bases. CDR1 is MDHEN, CDR2 SYDVKM, per germline. The V gene end was trimmed by 1 base and the J gene end by 5 bases; junction bases not matched to a gene: 6. CDR3 length: 15 amino acids. CDR3 amino acids: CASSLLKGAIDTQYF. CDR3 in DNA: TGTGCCAGCAGTTTATTGAAGGGGGCGATAGATACGCAGTATTTT.

This chain joins TRBV15 and TRBJ2-2, with unresolved D. This CDR3 comprises 14 residues. The V gene's germline CDR1 is LNHNV and CDR2 YYDKDF (reference sequence). Trimming stripped 9 bases from V and 2 bases from J, with 13 bases between. The CDR3 sequence: CATGRSPNTGELFF. The CDR3, as DNA: TGTGCCACGGGTCGGAGCCCTAACACCGGGGAGCTGTTTTTT.

This clonotype has a handful of counts. The CDR3 DNA reads as TGTGCCACCAGCAGAGATTGGGGACAGGGTGGGACCACCGGGGAGCTGTTTTTT. This codes for CATSRDWGQGGTTGELFF. V gene TRBV15 combines with J gene TRBJ2-2; 9 bases are a match to TRBD1. The V gene's germline CDR1 is LNHNV and CDR2 YYDKDF (reference sequence). J lost 4 bases, V lost 0 bases, and 9 bases had no gene match. The CDR3 runs 18 residues.

This chain joins TRBV20-1 and TRBJ2-5, with 11 nucleotides matching TRBD2. Trimming removed 6 bases from V and 5 bases from J; junction bases left unmatched: 2. Germline V lookup: CDR1 DFQATT, CDR2 SNEGSKA (reference sequence). The CDR3 sequence is 12 residues long. For the CDR3, the DNA is TGCAGTGCGCGGACTAGCGGGGAGACCCAGTACTTC. Translating gives CSARTSGETQYF.

Here the CDR3 DNA reads TGTGCCAGCAGTTACTCGTCTGGGAGGGGGGATGAAAAACTGTTTTTT. This encodes CASSYSSGRGDEKLFF. The chain has TRBV6-5 and TRBJ1-4; D is perhaps TRBD1 (6 bases). The CDR3 has 16 residues. V was clipped by 0 bases and J by 6 bases, with 14 bases between them. CDR1 MNHEY and CDR2 SVGAGI come from the germline V gene.

The chain carries TRBV4-1 and TRBJ2-1; TRBD1 aligns across 9 bases. The germline V gene encodes CDR1 MGHRA and CDR2 YSYEKL. The CDR3 spans 17 residues. After removal of 4 bases from V and 4 bases from J, the junction contained 11 bases not matched to a gene. CDR3 loop: CASSRKGGTGSYNEQFF. CDR3 in DNA: TGCGCCAGCAGCCGGAAGGGGGGGACAGGGTCGTACAATGAGCAGTTCTTC.

The chain couples TRBV21-1 to TRBJ1-5. TRBV21-1 is noted as a pseudogene. The CDR3 runs to 15 residues. The DNA of the CDR3 is TGTGCCAGCAGCAAAGAGGTGTATTTTCGTCAGCCCCAGCATTTT. Encoded protein: CASSKEVYFRQPQHF.